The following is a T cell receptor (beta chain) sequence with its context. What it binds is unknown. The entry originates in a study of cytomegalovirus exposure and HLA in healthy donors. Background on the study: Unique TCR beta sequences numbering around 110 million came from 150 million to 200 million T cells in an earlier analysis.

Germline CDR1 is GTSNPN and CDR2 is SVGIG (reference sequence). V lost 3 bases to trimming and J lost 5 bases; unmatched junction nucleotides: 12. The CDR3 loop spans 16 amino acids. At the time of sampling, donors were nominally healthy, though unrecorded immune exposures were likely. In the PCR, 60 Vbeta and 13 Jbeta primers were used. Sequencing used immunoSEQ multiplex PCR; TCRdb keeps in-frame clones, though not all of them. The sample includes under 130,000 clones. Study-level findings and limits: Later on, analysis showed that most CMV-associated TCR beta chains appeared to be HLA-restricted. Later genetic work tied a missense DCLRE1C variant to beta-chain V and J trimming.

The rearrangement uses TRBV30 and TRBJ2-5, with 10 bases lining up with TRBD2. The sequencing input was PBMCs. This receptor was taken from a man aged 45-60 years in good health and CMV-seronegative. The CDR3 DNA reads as TGTGCCTGGAGGGATAGGACTAGCGGCCCACCGGAGACCCAGTACTTC. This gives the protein CAWRDRTSGPPETQYF.